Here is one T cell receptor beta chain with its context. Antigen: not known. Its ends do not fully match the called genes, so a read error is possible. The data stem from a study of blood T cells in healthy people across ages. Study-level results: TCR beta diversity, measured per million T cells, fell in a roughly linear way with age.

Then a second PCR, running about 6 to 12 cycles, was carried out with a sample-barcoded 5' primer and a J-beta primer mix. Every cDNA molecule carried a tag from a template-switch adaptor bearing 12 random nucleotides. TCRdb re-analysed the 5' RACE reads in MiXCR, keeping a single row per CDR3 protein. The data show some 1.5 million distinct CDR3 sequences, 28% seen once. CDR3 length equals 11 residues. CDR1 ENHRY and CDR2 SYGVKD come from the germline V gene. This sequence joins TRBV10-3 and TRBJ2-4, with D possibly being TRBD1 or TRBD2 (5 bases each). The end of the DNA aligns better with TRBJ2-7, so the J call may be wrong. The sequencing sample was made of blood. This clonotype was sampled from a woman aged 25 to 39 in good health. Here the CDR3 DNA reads TGTACCATCCGGGGCCCTAGCGAGCAGTACTTC. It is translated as CTIRGPSEQYF.